Below, 4 T cell receptor beta chains from the same sample are listed, as sequenced in a study of vaccination effects on CD4 cells after COVID-19. Their specific antigens are unknown. This table comes from immunoSEQ multiplex PCR, and its TCRdb copy is limited to in-frame clones, with some not included. The repertoire has about 55,000 clones, roughly 70% of them found once; the top ten carry approximately 16%. Prior to sequencing, the ViraFEST assay stimulated PBMC with viral peptide pools, which expanded the antigen-specific CD4+ T cells. An approximately ten-day culture period preceded the isolation of CD4+ T cells. No vaccinee had earlier SARS-CoV-2 infection, and nucleocapsid antibodies were negative. This specimen consisted of CD4+ T cells from PBMCs cultured with SARS-CoV-2 spike peptides, obtained before COVID-19 vaccination. Receptors were obtained from a human donor who received a COVID-19 vaccine.

The chain recombines TRBV19 with TRBJ1-1; D is unresolved. This CDR3 has 14 amino acids. Germline CDR1 LNHDA, CDR2 SQIVND (reference sequence). The V gene lost 1 base and the J gene lost 2 bases, with 8 bases spanning the gap. The CDR3 DNA reads as TGTGCCAGTAGTATAGTGGGGATTAACACTGAAGCTTTCTTT. Protein product: CASSIVGINTEAFF.

This sequence joins TRBV7-9 and TRBJ1-4, with D perhaps matching TRBD1 (5 bases). Germline V gene lookup returns CDR1 SEHNR and CDR2 FQNEAQ (reference sequence). Trimming cost V 3 bases and J 5 bases, with 10 bases left between them. The CDR3 has 14 residues. The CDR3 sequence is CASSFTNRNEKLFF. Written as DNA, the CDR3 is TGTGCCAGCAGCTTTACAAACAGGAATGAAAAACTGTTTTTT.

The chain combines TRBV18 with TRBJ2-7; D remains ambiguous. The length of the CDR3 is 13 residues. Germline V CDR1 and CDR2: KGHSH, LQKENI. V lost 2 bases and J 3 bases, leaving 8 bases between the germline ends. This CDR3 is CASSPGPFYEQYF. DNA for the CDR3: TGTGCCAGCTCACCAGGGCCGTTCTACGAGCAGTACTTC.

This chain uses TRBV21-1 with TRBJ2-7. TRBV21-1 represents a pseudogene. The CDR3 length is 14 residues. The CDR3 region is CASSSDVDSYEQYF. The CDR3 nucleotides are TGTGCCAGCAGCAGCGATGTGGACTCCTACGAGCAGTACTTC.